A selection of T cell receptor beta chains follows, all from one sample in a study of blood T cell repertoires in COVID-19. The method was immunoSEQ multiplex PCR; TCRdb's version includes in-frame clones alone and lacks a portion of them. The sample contains 140,000 or so clones, approximately 90% of which appear only once. The sample consisted of peripheral blood. The receptors were gathered from a woman aged 55-75 years with active COVID-19. CDR3s include the opening cysteine and the closing phenylalanine or tryptophan. The order of the fields is D gene, clone size, J gene, V gene, CDR3 protein, CDR3 DNA. The D gene is left open where the match is weak. Some rows have no size entry. The others give once, few or many, or a class for an expanded clone.

TRBD1	NA	TRBJ1-5	TRBV6-2/TRBV6-3	CASSYPGGGQPQHF	TGTGCCAGCAGTTACCCAGGGGGTGGGCAGCCCCAGCATTTT
NA	once	TRBJ1-4	TRBV7-9	CASSQSGNEKLFF	TGTGCCAGCAGCCAATCAGGGAACGAAAAACTGTTTTTT
TRBD2	NA	TRBJ2-7	TRBV7-3	CASSFGGADEQYF	TGTGCCAGCAGCTTCGGGGGGGCGGACGAGCAGTACTTC
NA	NA	TRBJ1-3	TRBV3-1/TRBV3-2	CASSQEGLGNTIYF	TGTGCCAGCAGCCAAGAGGGCCTGGGAAACACCATATATTTT
TRBD1	NA	TRBJ1-2	TRBV6-4	CASSDSGTGDGYTF	TGTGCCAGCAGTGACTCGGGGACAGGGGATGGCTACACCTTC
NA	NA	TRBJ1-4	TRBV6-5	CASSSLGATNEKLFF	TGTGCCAGCAGTTCCCTCGGAGCAACTAATGAAAAACTGTTTTTT
TRBD1	NA	TRBJ2-2	TRBV4-1	CASSPTLGQGAHTGELFF	TGCGCCAGCAGCCCAACCTTGGGACAGGGGGCCCACACCGGGGAGCTGTTTTTT
NA	NA	TRBJ1-5	TRBV19	CASSTGKLSHQPQHF	TGTGCCAGTAGTACAGGGAAACTAAGCCATCAGCCCCAGCATTTT
NA	NA	TRBJ2-7	TRBV6-1	CASSEAGGIYEQYF	TGTGCCAGCAGTGAAGCTGGGGGCATCTACGAGCAGTACTTC
NA	NA	TRBJ2-2	TRBV15	CATSRSAEAGELFF	TGTGCCACCAGCAGATCCGCGGAGGCCGGGGAGCTGTTTTTT
NA	NA	TRBJ1-1	TRBV3-1/TRBV3-2	CASSQDQGWSTEAFF	TGTGCCAGCAGCCAAGATCAGGGGTGGAGTACTGAAGCTTTCTTT
NA	NA	TRBJ2-1	TRBV11-1	CASSLAATIRGGEQFF	TGTGCCAGCAGCTTAGCGGCGACTATCCGCGGTGGTGAGCAGTTCTTC
TRBD2	NA	TRBJ2-1	TRBV3-1/TRBV3-2	CASSQTTATYGTSRYNEQFF	TGTGCCAGCAGCCAAACAACAGCAACCTACGGGACTAGCCGATACAATGAGCAGTTCTTC
TRBD2	NA	TRBJ2-1	TRBV28	CASSLILLAGAYNEQFF	TGTGCCAGCAGTTTAATATTGCTAGCGGGGGCCTACAATGAGCAGTTCTTC
TRBD2	NA	TRBJ2-2	TRBV2	CASGFSGRRNTGELFF	TGTGCCAGCGGATTTAGCGGGAGAAGGAACACCGGGGAGCTGTTTTTT
NA	NA	TRBJ2-1	TRBV2	CASYLAPGLSSYNEQFF	TGTGCCAGCTATTTGGCCCCGGGACTTAGCTCCTACAATGAGCAGTTCTTC
NA	NA	TRBJ2-3	TRBV7-2	CASSFTSPGTQYF	TGTGCCAGCAGCTTCACTAGTCCCGGTACGCAGTATTTT
TRBD1	NA	TRBJ1-1	TRBV7-2	CASSLETGSAFF	TGTGCCAGCAGCCTAGAGACAGGGTCAGCTTTCTTT
TRBD1	NA	TRBJ1-5	TRBV6-2/TRBV6-3	CASSYGIRGPGNQPQHF	TGTGCCAGCAGTTACGGCATTAGGGGGCCGGGCAATCAGCCCCAGCATTTT
TRBD2	once	TRBJ2-1	TRBV30	CAWSRVAGAYNEQFF	TGTGCCTGGAGTAGGGTAGCGGGAGCCTACAATGAGCAGTTCTTC
NA	NA	TRBJ1-1	TRBV5-1	CASSPLSNTEAFF	TGCGCCAGCAGCCCGTTATCGAACACTGAAGCTTTCTTT
NA	NA	TRBJ2-2	TRBV7-9	CASSLTTVPTGELFF	TGTGCCAGCAGCTTAACGACAGTCCCCACCGGGGAGCTGTTTTTT
NA	NA	TRBJ1-6	TRBV13	CASSYRRGGIYGSPLHF	TGTGCCAGCAGCTACCGGAGGGGGGGCATATATGGTTCACCCCTCCACTTT
TRBD1	few	TRBJ2-2	TRBV19	CASSIRLGTGSRNTGELFF	TGTGCCAGTAGTATACGTCTCGGGACAGGGAGCAGGAACACCGGGGAGCTGTTTTTT
TRBD2	NA	TRBJ2-5	TRBV20-1	CSASGAGTREETQYF	TGCAGTGCTAGTGGCGCGGGGACTAGGGAAGAGACCCAGTACTTC
TRBD1	NA	TRBJ1-2	TRBV12-5	CASGRGQHNYGYTF	TGTGCTAGTGGCAGGGGACAGCACAATTATGGCTACACCTTC
NA	NA	TRBJ1-3	TRBV20-1	CSASGPGGANTIYF	TGCAGTGCTAGTGGCCCGGGGGGGGCAAACACCATATATTTT
TRBD1	NA	TRBJ1-2	TRBV6-5	CASSRQGMDYGYTF	TGTGCCAGCAGCCGACAGGGAATGGACTATGGCTACACCTTC
NA	NA	TRBJ1-3	TRBV20-1	CGRRGGNTIYF	TGCGGGCGTAGGGGTGGAAACACCATATATTTT
NA	NA	TRBJ1-4	TRBV18	CASSRRDGEKLFF	TGTGCCAGCTCACGGAGGGACGGTGAAAAACTGTTTTTT
NA	NA	TRBJ2-3	TRBV28	CASSFGIPDTQYF	TGTGCCAGCAGTTTCGGTATCCCAGATACGCAGTATTTT
TRBD2	NA	TRBJ2-1	TRBV14	CASSQGGRVHYNEQFF	TGTGCCAGCAGCCAAGGGGGGAGGGTCCACTACAATGAGCAGTTCTTC
TRBD2	NA	TRBJ2-1	TRBV19	CASSASGRKSDEQFF	TGTGCCAGTAGTGCTAGCGGGAGGAAGTCTGATGAGCAGTTCTTC
NA	NA	TRBJ2-3	TRBV4-1	CASSHAGRGTTDTQYF	TGCGCCAGCAGCCATGCCGGGCGCGGGACCACAGATACGCAGTATTTT
TRBD2	NA	TRBJ2-3	TRBV9	CASSVGASGRTDTQYF	TGTGCCAGCAGCGTAGGTGCTAGCGGACGCACAGATACGCAGTATTTT
NA	NA	TRBJ2-7	TRBV5-1	CASSLWVEREQYF	TGCGCCAGCAGCCTATGGGTTGAGCGGGAGCAGTACTTC
TRBD2	NA	TRBJ2-1	TRBV7-2	CASSSAVSGDYNEQFF	TGTGCCAGCAGCTCCGCCGTTAGCGGGGACTACAATGAGCAGTTCTTC
TRBD2	NA	TRBJ2-1	TRBV19	CASSGLAGSGYTEQFF	TGTGCCAGTAGCGGACTAGCGGGATCGGGCTACACTGAGCAGTTCTTC
NA	NA	TRBJ2-7	TRBV6-5	CASRSGHPYEQYF	TGTGCCAGCAGATCGGGACATCCCTACGAGCAGTACTTC
TRBD2	NA	TRBJ2-7	TRBV5-4	CASSREASGTGYEQYF	TGTGCCAGCAGCCGGGAGGCTAGCGGGACCGGGTACGAGCAGTACTTC
NA	NA	TRBJ2-3	TRBV21-1	CASSKGPGLRDTQYF	TGTGCCAGCAGCAAAGGCCCCGGACTGAGAGATACGCAGTATTTT
TRBD1	NA	TRBJ2-1	TRBV11-3	CASSPEGTGTFNEQFF	TGTGCCAGCAGCCCAGAGGGGACAGGGACTTTCAATGAGCAGTTCTTC
TRBD2	NA	TRBJ2-5	TRBV19	CASSIKTSHIETQYF	TGTGCCAGTAGTATTAAGACTAGCCATATCGAGACCCAGTACTTC
TRBD1	once	TRBJ2-1	TRBV5-1	CASSLGGQGAGRSYNEQFF	TGCGCCAGCAGCTTGGGCGGCCAGGGGGCAGGACGCTCCTACAATGAGCAGTTCTTC
TRBD1	NA	TRBJ2-7	TRBV10-1	CASSEGTGYSNEQYF	TGCGCCAGCAGTGAGGGGACAGGGTATTCCAACGAGCAGTACTTC
TRBD1	once	TRBJ2-6	TRBV19	CASSSRTGQIGSGANVLTF	TGTGCCAGTAGTAGCCGCACGGGACAGATAGGCTCTGGGGCCAACGTCCTGACTTTC
NA	NA	TRBJ2-2	TRBV3-1/TRBV3-2	CASSQDYRDTGELFF	TGTGCCAGCAGCCAAGATTACAGAGACACCGGGGAGCTGTTTTTT
NA	few	TRBJ1-1	TRBV7-9	CASSLAAGQNTEAFF	TGTGCCAGCAGCTTAGCAGCAGGGCAGAACACTGAAGCTTTCTTT
NA	NA	TRBJ1-4	TRBV7-9	CASSFRGDKEKLFF	TGTGCCAGCAGCTTCCGGGGGGACAAAGAAAAACTGTTTTTT
NA	NA	TRBJ1-3	TRBV30	CAGRAGVSGNTIYF	TGTGCCGGAAGGGCAGGGGTTTCAGGAAACACCATATATTTT
TRBD1	NA	TRBJ1-5	TRBV18	CASSPAGGSQPQHF	TGTGCCAGCTCACCAGCAGGGGGAAGTCAGCCCCAGCATTTT
NA	NA	TRBJ1-6	TRBV20-1	CSASLTGSPLHF	TGCAGTGCTAGTCTAACGGGTTCACCCCTCCACTTT
NA	NA	TRBJ1-2	TRBV28	CASSLRTAFSGYTF	TGTGCCAGCAGTTTAAGGACAGCTTTCTCCGGCTACACCTTC
NA	NA	TRBJ2-1	TRBV6-5	CASTSVNEQFF	TGTGCCAGCACTAGCGTTAATGAGCAGTTCTTC
TRBD1	NA	TRBJ2-4	TRBV28	CASSSTGEPKNIQYF	TGTGCCAGCAGTTCGACAGGGGAGCCCAAAAACATTCAGTACTTC
NA	once	TRBJ2-5	TRBV7-9	CASSLLETQYF	TGTGCCAGCAGCTTACTTGAGACCCAGTACTTC
NA	once	TRBJ1-4	TRBV18	CASSPEWGRSEKLFF	TGTGCCAGCTCTCCCGAATGGGGGCGGAGTGAAAAACTGTTTTTT